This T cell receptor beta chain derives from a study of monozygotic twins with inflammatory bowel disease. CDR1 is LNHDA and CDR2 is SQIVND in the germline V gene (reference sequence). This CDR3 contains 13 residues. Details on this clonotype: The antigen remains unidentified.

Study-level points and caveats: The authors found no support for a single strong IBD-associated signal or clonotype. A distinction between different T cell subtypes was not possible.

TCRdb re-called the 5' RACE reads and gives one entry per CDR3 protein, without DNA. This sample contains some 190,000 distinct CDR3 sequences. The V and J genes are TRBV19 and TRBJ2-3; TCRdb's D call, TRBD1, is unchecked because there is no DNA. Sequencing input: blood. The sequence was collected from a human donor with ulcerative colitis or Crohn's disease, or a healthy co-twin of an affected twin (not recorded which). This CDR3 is CASRGPGTDTQYF.